The 3 T cell receptor beta chains below were found in one sample sequenced in a study of T cells in Graves' hyperthyroidism and ophthalmopathy. TCR beta CDR3 regions were amplified from RNA. The primer set for the first-round RT-PCR of the TCR CDR3 was HTBI. TCRdb passed the multiplex PCR reads through MiXCR, listing each CDR3 protein once. The sample yields hundreds of thousands of distinct CDR3 sequences, approximately 14% seen once. The specimen sequenced was blood. These receptors were collected from a young woman with Graves' hyperthyroidism.

In this sample, this clonotype turned up many times. The J gene is TRBJ2-1, the V gene TRBV7-2; tentatively, D is TRBD2 (6 bases). V lost 4 bases to trimming and J lost 7 bases, with 23 bases between them. Germline CDR1 is SGHTA and CDR2 is FQGNSA. The CDR3 spans 17 residues. The CDR3 here is CASSSPERERRRNEQFF. CDR3 nucleotide sequence: TGTGCCAGCAGCTCCCCCGAACGGGAGAGGCGGAGGAATGAGCAGTTCTTC.

The V and J genes are TRBV20-1 and TRBJ2-4; D gene uncertain. Looked up from germline, CDR1 is DFQATT and CDR2 is SNEGSKA (reference sequence). Trimming removed 7 bases from V and 0 bases from J, with 10 bases in between. This CDR3 comprises 13 residues. CDR3 in amino acids: CSGEPLAKNIQYF. DNA of the CDR3: TGCAGTGGAGAGCCCCTAGCCAAAAACATTCAGTACTTC.

CDR3 coding DNA: TGCAGTCTGGACCTAGCCGGCTATGGCTACACCTTC. The encoded protein is CSLDLAGYGYTF. The gene calls are TRBV29-1 and TRBJ1-2; D gene ambiguous. The CDR3 runs 12 residues. Germline V gives CDR1 SQVTM, CDR2 ANQGSEA.